These 23 T cell receptor beta chains were all obtained from the same sample, sequenced in a study of cytomegalovirus exposure and HLA in healthy donors. Amplification used 60 Vbeta primers and 13 Jbeta primers. Libraries were prepared by immunoSEQ multiplex PCR; TCRdb keeps only in-frame clonotypes and omits some of them. The sample lists 150,000 to 200,000 clones; 80% were seen once. Sequencing was carried out using PBMCs. Source of these receptors: a boy between 10 and 17 years old in good health and CMV-seronegative.

The chain links TRBV5-1 to TRBJ2-3; 7 positions agree with TRBD1. The ends lost 4 bases at V and 5 bases at J; junction bases unmatched: 7. Germline CDR1 reads SGHRS; CDR2 reads YFSETQ. This CDR3 has 14 residues. The CDR3, as DNA: TGCGCCAGCAGCCCAACGACAGGGAGAGATACGCAGTATTTT. This gives the protein CASSPTTGRDTQYF.

The chain couples TRBV19 to TRBJ2-2, with D tentatively TRBD1 (6 bases). Trimming took 6 bases from V and 4 from J, leaving 18 bases between them. Germline lookup yields CDR1 LNHDA and CDR2 SQIVND (reference sequence). The CDR3 length is 16 residues. In DNA form, the CDR3 reads TGTGCCAGTAGCGCCATGATGGGGGCGGGCACCGGGGAGCTGTTTTTT. As protein: CASSAMMGAGTGELFF.

Comments on this clone: Compared with germline, one end of the junction differs, possibly owing to a read error. This same CDR3 is encoded by further DNA sequences in the sample. This rearrangement joins TRBV4-3 to TRBJ1-2, with D uncertain. Germline V gene sequence: CDR1 LGHNA, CDR2 YSLEER. The CDR3 extends over 14 amino acids. CDR3 loop: CASSQDSLDYGYTF. CDR3 coding DNA: TGCGCCAGCAGTCAAGATAGTCTTGACTATGGCTACACCTTC.

This clone was observed a single time. This chain links TRBV9 with TRBJ2-3; D might be TRBD2 (6 bases). The CDR3 runs 14 residues. The V and J ends lost 0 bases and 2 bases respectively, with 7 bases between them. Germline CDR1 SGDLS, CDR2 YYNGEE. CDR3 nucleotide sequence: TGTGCCAGCAGCGTAGGGACTATCACAGATACGCAGTATTTT. This sequence encodes CASSVGTITDTQYF.

V gene TRBV4-1 combines with J gene TRBJ2-2; unclear D gene. The CDR3 has 15 residues. V was cut by 4 bases and J by 2 bases, with 11 bases left in between. Germline V gives CDR1 MGHRA, CDR2 YSYEKL. The CDR3 bases are TGCGCCAGCAGCCTCCGTGTCGGTAACACCGGGGAGCTGTTTTTT. It specifies CASSLRVGNTGELFF.

Note on this clone: At one end, the junction sequence differs from germline, possibly due to a read error. CDR3: CASRLAGESGYTF. CDR3 coding DNA: TGTGCCAGCAGATTGGCGGGGGAGAGTGGCTACACCTTC. The chain couples TRBV5-4 to TRBJ1-2; possibly TRBD1 for D (5 bases). Germline V lookup: CDR1 SGHNT, CDR2 YYREEE (reference sequence). The CDR3 is 13 residues long.

The CDR3 sequence: CASSQVATGIHTEAFF. In nucleotides, the CDR3 is TGCGCCAGCAGCCAAGTCGCTACAGGGATTCACACTGAAGCTTTCTTT. This chain uses TRBV4-3 with TRBJ1-1; a possible D gene is TRBD1 (6 bases). The germline CDR1 and CDR2 sequences are LGHNA and YSLEER. The CDR3 runs to 16 residues. V gave up 1 base and J gave up 3 bases, with 15 bases separating them.

V gene TRBV4-2 combines with J gene TRBJ2-2; D not resolved. V was shortened by 1 base and J by 2 bases, with 11 bases between the two germline ends. The CDR3 consists of 16 residues. Germline loops: CDR1 LGHNA, CDR2 YNFKEQ. The DNA for the CDR3 is TGTGCCAGCAGCCAAGCCACGAGACTTAACACCGGGGAGCTGTTTTTT. It encodes CASSQATRLNTGELFF.

Only one count was recorded for this clone. The V gene is TRBV7-8, the J gene TRBJ1-5; TRBD1 agrees at 7 bases. CDR3 size: 16 residues. CDR1 SGHVS and CDR2 FQNEAQ come from the germline V gene. V lost 4 bases to trimming and J lost 1 base; unmatched junction nucleotides: 7. In DNA form, the CDR3 reads TGTGCCAGCAGCTCGACAGGGATCAGGAGCAATCAGCCCCAGCATTTT. It specifies CASSSTGIRSNQPQHF.

CDR3 sequence reads: CASSPTPAGANNEQFF. As DNA, the CDR3 is TGCGCCAGCAGTCCAACCCCAGCGGGAGCCAACAATGAGCAGTTCTTC. The chain couples TRBV4-3 to TRBJ2-1; 8 bases map to TRBD2. CDR3 size: 16 residues. V shed 6 bases and J 5 bases; nucleotides not matched to a gene: 12. Germline lookup yields CDR1 LGHNA and CDR2 YSLEER.

This chain links TRBV11-2 with TRBJ1-2; D is ambiguous. The V gene lost 5 bases and the J gene lost 7 bases, with 11 bases spanning the gap. The germline gives CDR1 SGHAT, CDR2 FQNNGV. The CDR3 runs 12 residues. The CDR3 DNA is TGTGCCAGCAGCCAACCCAGGCCTGGCTACACCTTC. It codes for CASSQPRPGYTF. The variable domain in full, with the rest retrieved from reference TRBV11-2 and TRBJ1-2, is EAGVAQSPRYKIIEKRQSVAFWCNPISGHATLYWYQQILGQGPKLLIQFQNNGVVDDSQLPKDRFSAERLKGVDSTLKIQPAKLEDSAVYLCASSQPRPGYTFGSGTRLTVV.

The chain couples TRBV10-3 to TRBJ1-2; 8 nucleotides agree with TRBD1. The germline CDR1 and CDR2 sequences are ENHRY and SYGVKD. The V gene end was trimmed by 8 bases and the J gene end by 3 bases; junction bases not matched to a gene: 5. The CDR3 consists of 13 residues. Here the CDR3 DNA reads TGTGCCATCTTCAGGGGGCCAGACTATGGCTACACCTTC. Encoded protein: CAIFRGPDYGYTF.

The chain couples TRBV5-1 to TRBJ2-2; TRBD1 agrees at 7 bases. V was pared by 4 bases and J by 5 bases, with 2 bases of the junction left unmatched. Germline CDR1 SGHRS, CDR2 YFSETQ. The CDR3 is 13 residues long. CDR3 nucleotide sequence: TGCGCCAGCAGCGACAGGGAGACCGGGGAGCTGTTTTTT. Amino acid sequence: CASSDRETGELFF.

The chain couples TRBV7-2 to TRBJ1-2; D uncertain. Germline CDR1 SGHTA, CDR2 FQGNSA. The CDR3 totals 15 residues. The germline V and J ends were trimmed by 5 bases and 3 bases, with 16 bases remaining between them. The CDR3 loop reads CASSPTVLPHYGYTF. The CDR3 nucleotides are TGTGCCAGCAGCCCTACAGTCCTCCCGCACTATGGCTACACCTTC.

This clone was counted once. The CDR3, as DNA: TGTGCCAGCAGTCCTGACAGGGAGAATCAGCCCCAGCATTTT. Translation: CASSPDRENQPQHF. The V gene is TRBV7-9, the J gene TRBJ1-5; 7 nucleotides agree with TRBD1. The germline gives CDR1 SEHNR, CDR2 FQNEAQ (reference sequence). J lost 4 bases, V lost 6 bases, and 6 bases had no gene match. The CDR3 consists of 14 residues.

The chain links TRBV9 to TRBJ1-4; D might be TRBD1 (5 bases). Looked up from germline, CDR1 is SGDLS and CDR2 is YYNGEE. V was cut by 0 bases and J by 3 bases, with 9 bases left in between. CDR3 length: 15 residues. As DNA, the CDR3 is TGTGCCAGCAGCGTAGATTGGGGGGCTAATGAAAAACTGTTTTTT. It encodes CASSVDWGANEKLFF.

The chain uses TRBV10-3 and TRBJ2-6, with a weak D call TRBD2 (5 bases). Looked up from germline, CDR1 is ENHRY and CDR2 is SYGVKD. V shed 6 bases and J shed 0 bases, with 12 bases lying between them. The length of the CDR3 is 16 residues. The CDR3 DNA follows: TGTGCCATCAGCGACGCCCGGGGCTCTGGGGCCAACGTCCTGACTTTC. It yields the protein CAISDARGSGANVLTF.

The CDR3 nucleotides read TGTGCCAGCGGAGCTGTAGGTCGGTCGGTTGGATACACCGGGGAGCTGTTTTTT. Its protein product is CASGAVGRSVGYTGELFF. This sequence joins TRBV27 and TRBJ2-2; D is uncertain. Germline CDR1 reads MNHEY; CDR2 reads SMNVEV (reference sequence). V lost 8 bases to trimming and J lost 3 bases, with 25 bases between them. CDR3 length: 18 residues.

The DNA for the CDR3 is TGTGCCAGCTTTGAGACCGGGGAGCTGTTTTTT. It yields the protein CASFETGELFF. The V and J genes are TRBV6-6 and TRBJ2-2; no clear D gene. The CDR3 sequence is 11 residues long. V shed 8 bases and J shed 5 bases, with 6 bases lying between them. CDR1 MNHNY and CDR2 SVGAGI come from the germline V gene (reference sequence).

In this sample, this clone turned up a few times. This rearrangement joins TRBV19 to TRBJ1-6; D call uncertain. The V end was cut by 1 base, the J end by 6 bases, with 4 bases between. Per germline, CDR1 LNHDA and CDR2 SQIVND (reference sequence). This CDR3 has 13 residues. As DNA, the CDR3 is TGTGCCAGTAGTATAGCCCTTAATTCACCCCTCCACTTT. This translates into CASSIALNSPLHF.

As to this clone: This sample includes further DNA sequences coding for the same CDR3. The gene calls are TRBV7-9 and TRBJ2-5; D might be TRBD1 (5 bases). V was pared by 4 bases and J by 3 bases, with 18 bases between. CDR1 is SEHNR and CDR2 is FQNEAQ in the germline V gene (reference sequence). The CDR3 length is 16 residues. The CDR3 spells CASSSPLAGLEETQYF. The CDR3 nucleotides read TGTGCCAGCAGCTCTCCACTGGCAGGGCTCGAAGAGACCCAGTACTTC.

The chain links TRBV29-1 to TRBJ1-2, with a weak D call TRBD1 (6 bases). This CDR3 region has 11 residues. Trimming shortened V by 3 bases and J by 14 bases, and 16 bases separated the two germline ends. Germline values: CDR1 SQVTM, CDR2 ANQGSEA. In DNA form, the CDR3 reads TGCAGCGTTGAGTGGGGGGGCGATTATACCTTC. Amino acids: CSVEWGGDYTF. The full variable domain, with the rest looked up from reference TRBV29-1 and TRBJ1-2, is SAVISQKPSRDICQRGTSLTIQCQVDSQVTMMFWYRQQPGQSLTLIATANQGSEATYESGFVIDKFPISRPNLTFSTLTVSNMSPEDSSIYLCSVEWGGDYTFGSGTRLTVV.

The chain uses TRBV2 and TRBJ2-7; D is perhaps TRBD2 (6 bases). Germline CDR1 is SNHLY and CDR2 is FYNNEI. V lost 11 bases and J lost 0, with 11 bases in between. The CDR3 runs 12 residues. The CDR3 spells CAGGTDSYEQYF. In DNA form, the CDR3 reads TGTGCCGGAGGGACCGACTCCTACGAGCAGTACTTC.